The rows below give T cell receptor beta chains drawn from one sample of a study of CD8 T cells in ankylosing spondylitis. TCRdb reanalysed the 5' RACE reads using MiXCR and keeps one entry per CDR3 protein. The sample lists roughly 440,000 distinct CDR3 sequences; over 15% were seen once. Sequenced material: blood, either unsorted or a sorted T cell fraction (not recorded which). All receptors come from a male donor with ankylosing spondylitis. The CDR3 runs from the conserved cysteine through the conserved F or W. The D gene is left open where the match is weak. Expanded clones are given a class, and other clones once, few, many or no size at all.

d_gene,j_gene,abundance,v_gene,CDR3nt,CDR3aa
NA,TRBJ1-5,few,TRBV6-1,TGTGCCAGCAGTGAAAGGTATGGGAGCAATCAGCCCCAGCATTTT,CASSERYGSNQPQHF
TRBD1,TRBJ1-6,NA,TRBV27,TGTGCCAGCACCCCGACAGGGTACGGATCACCCCTCCACTTT,CASTPTGYGSPLHF
NA,TRBJ2-7,NA,TRBV2,TGTGCCAGCAGTTGGCAACCCTCCTACGAGCAGTACTTC,CASSWQPSYEQYF
NA,TRBJ2-7,many,TRBV4-3,TGCGCCAGCAGCCAAGGAACCGGGTTCAGCTCCTACGAGCAGTACTTC,CASSQGTGFSSYEQYF
TRBD2,TRBJ2-1,NA,TRBV4-2,TGTGCCAGCAGCCAAGAAGGGACTAGCGGGAGTCTCTCCCTCTACAATGAGCAGTTCTTC,CASSQEGTSGSLSLYNEQFF
TRBD2,TRBJ2-7,NA,TRBV6-1,TGTGCCAGCAGCGGGACACTAGCGGCGAGCTCCTACGAGCAGTACTTC,CASSGTLAASSYEQYF
NA,TRBJ1-2,few,TRBV5-1,TGCGCCAGCAGCTTGTATTCGGAAACCAACTATGGCTACACCTTC,CASSLYSETNYGYTF
NA,TRBJ2-1,few,TRBV9,TGTGCCAGCAGCGTCTTTAACACAGGGTACAATGAGCAGTTCTTC,CASSVFNTGYNEQFF
NA,TRBJ2-1,NA,TRBV5-1,TGCGCCAGCAGCCCGGGGTGGGGCTTGAGAAATGAGCAGTTCTTC,CASSPGWGLRNEQFF
TRBD2,TRBJ2-1,many,TRBV12-3/TRBV12-4,TGTGCCAGCAGTTTGGGGACTAATCTCTACAATGAGCAGTTCTTC,CASSLGTNLYNEQFF
NA,TRBJ1-3,few,TRBV3-1,TGTGCCAGCAGCAAAGCGGGCTCTGGAAACACCATATATTTT,CASSKAGSGNTIYF
NA,TRBJ1-5,NA,TRBV28,TGTGCCAGCAGTTCCGGGGGCGGCAATCAGCCCCAGCATTTT,CASSSGGGNQPQHF
TRBD2,TRBJ2-3,few,TRBV9,TGTGCCAGCAGCGTAGTGTCTAGCGGGGCAGATACGCAGTATTTT,CASSVVSSGADTQYF
NA,TRBJ2-3,NA,TRBV5-1,TGCGCCAGCAGAGACGACGGGCTCCTTGGCCTAACAGATACGCAGTATTTT,CASRDDGLLGLTDTQYF
NA,TRBJ1-1,NA,TRBV29-1,TGCAGCGTTGGGACCGGGGCGAACACTGAAGCTTTCTTT,CSVGTGANTEAFF
NA,TRBJ2-3,many,TRBV18,TGTGCCAGCTCACCACCAACGGGGGACCCCCGCACAGATACGCAGTATTTT,CASSPPTGDPRTDTQYF
TRBD1,TRBJ1-4,NA,TRBV7-9,TGTGCCAGCAGCTTAGGAGGGGGACAGCTAGAAAAACTGTTTTTT,CASSLGGGQLEKLFF
TRBD1,TRBJ2-7,NA,TRBV20-1,TGCAGTGCCAGATGGACAGGGGGCCGAAACGAGCAGTACTTC,CSARWTGGRNEQYF
TRBD1,TRBJ1-5,few,TRBV27,TGTGCCAGCGGTGGGGACAGATCAAATCAGCCCCAGCATTTT,CASGGDRSNQPQHF
NA,TRBJ1-1,NA,TRBV15,TGTGCCACCAGCAGAGTTACGGGGAGAGAAGCTTTCTTT,CATSRVTGREAFF
NA,TRBJ2-4,NA,TRBV20-1,TGCAGTGCTAGGGGACTTTGGCTAGCCAAAAACATTCAGTACTTC,CSARGLWLAKNIQYF
NA,TRBJ1-5,few,TRBV6-6,TGTGCCAGCAGTTACGAGGGAGGGCAGCCCCAGCATTTT,CASSYEGGQPQHF
NA,TRBJ2-3,NA,TRBV11-2,TGTGCCAGCAGCTTGCGGCTGCACACAGATACGCAGTATTTT,CASSLRLHTDTQYF
NA,TRBJ2-1,many,TRBV2,TGTGCCAGCAGGTTCGCACTCGAGCAGTTCTTC,CASRFALEQFF
NA,TRBJ1-1,few,TRBV7-3,TGTGCCAGCAGCCCTGGGGTCTTAAACACTGAAGCTTTCTTT,CASSPGVLNTEAFF
NA,TRBJ2-2,NA,TRBV27,TGTGCCAGCAGTTATTGGCGAGGCACCGGGGAGCTGTTTTTT,CASSYWRGTGELFF
TRBD2,TRBJ2-1,few,TRBV7-2,TGTGCCAGCAGCGCTGCCGCTAGCGGGAGTTTCGATGAGCAGTTCTTC,CASSAAASGSFDEQFF
NA,TRBJ1-2,few,TRBV3-1,TGTGCCAGCAGCCCCCGGACAGAGAGTAACTATGGCTACACCTTC,CASSPRTESNYGYTF
NA,TRBJ1-2,NA,TRBV29-1,TGCAGCGCCCCTGGTATAGGGGACTACTATGGCTACACCTTC,CSAPGIGDYYGYTF
NA,TRBJ2-7,NA,TRBV27,TGTGCCAGCAGTTCACTCGCCCTCCCCTACGAGCAGTACTTC,CASSSLALPYEQYF
NA,TRBJ1-1,many,TRBV7-8,TGTGCCAGCAGCGCAGGGAACACTGAAGCTTTCTTT,CASSAGNTEAFF
TRBD2,TRBJ2-1,NA,TRBV25-1,TGTGCCAGCAGTGCCGGCGGATATTGGACTAGCGTCCCGTGGAATGAGCAGTTCTTC,CASSAGGYWTSVPWNEQFF
TRBD1,TRBJ1-5,NA,TRBV7-8,TGTGCCAGCAGCTTAGCGAGGAGGGGGCAGGGTGATCAGCCCCAGCATTTT,CASSLARRGQGDQPQHF